This T cell receptor beta chain comes out of a study of blood T cell repertoires in COVID-19. V was cut by 3 bases and J by 5 bases, with 17 bases left in between. Germline-derived CDR1 and CDR2 are LNHDA and SQIVND (reference sequence). The CDR3 has 16 residues. Seattle patient enrollment occurred during active infection, with longitudinal follow-up thereafter. Original processing methods: Scientists estimated how many nucleated cells there were by amplifying reference gene primers. The method was immunoSEQ multiplex PCR; TCRdb's version includes in-frame clones alone and lacks a portion of them. The DNA gave D and trimming, while V, J and clone size come from that table. The sample consists of about 270,000 clones, about 90% of them appearing once.

Sequenced: peripheral blood. The rearrangement joins TRBV19 to TRBJ2-1; D is undetermined. The clonotype originates from a woman aged 25 to 39 with COVID-19, enrolled during active disease. The CDR3 DNA sequence: TGTGCCAGTAGTATCCCTAAATACGGCGAGGACAATGAGCAGTTCTTC. Residues: CASSIPKYGEDNEQFF.